Presented here are 8 T cell receptor beta chains from one specimen sequenced in a study of T cell responses to AZD1222 COVID-19 vaccine. Method: immunoSEQ multiplex PCR; TCRdb's copy keeps in-frame clones and lacks some. The sample yields more than 150,000 clones, roughly 92% seen once. The material was peripheral blood, obtained on day 0 of AZD1222 vaccination. The source is an adult in good health.

This sequence joins TRBV11-2 and TRBJ1-2; tentative D call: TRBD1 (6 bases). Germline CDR1 reads SGHAT; CDR2 reads FQNNGV. The CDR3 loop spans 13 amino acids. The ends were cut back, 1 base at V and 3 bases at J, with 6 bases in the middle. The CDR3 DNA reads TGTGCCAGCAGCTTAGGGACAGACTATGGCTACACCTTC. This encodes CASSLGTDYGYTF.

The J gene is TRBJ1-5, the V gene TRBV19; D perhaps matches TRBD1 (5 bases). CDR1 LNHDA and CDR2 SQIVND come from the germline V gene (reference sequence). The CDR3 loop spans 14 amino acids. V was pared by 3 bases and J by 2 bases, with 8 bases between. Written as DNA, the CDR3 is TGTGCCAGTAGTATGGGGGTAGGCAATCAGCCCCAGCATTTT. Its translation: CASSMGVGNQPQHF.

This clone was detected once. The chain combines TRBV5-8 with TRBJ1-1; D is unresolved. Germline-derived CDR1 and CDR2 are SGHTS and YDEGEE. Trimming took off 0 bases at V and 1 base at J, with 10 bases between the two ends. This CDR3 spans 15 amino acids. The DNA for the CDR3 is TGTGCCAGCAGCTTGGGTGCAGCCCCGAACACTGAAGCTTTCTTT. This codes for CASSLGAAPNTEAFF.

This clone was seen once. The chain combines TRBV12-3 or TRBV12-4 with TRBJ1-1; D is unresolved. CDR3 length: 13 residues. V was clipped by 6 bases and J by 3 bases, with 11 bases between them. The CDR3 DNA reads as TGTGCCAGCAGAACCTCGCGGGACACTGAAGCTTTCTTT. Protein sequence: CASRTSRDTEAFF.

This clone showed up just once. The V and J genes are TRBV6-2 or TRBV6-3 and TRBJ1-2; D uncertain. Germline lookup yields CDR1 MNHEY and CDR2 SVGEGT. Deletions cut 5 bases from V and 4 bases from J, with 8 bases between. The CDR3 is 12 amino acids. Here the CDR3 DNA reads TGTGCCAGCAGTCGGGGTACCTATGGCTACACCTTC. Translated: CASSRGTYGYTF.

The rearrangement uses TRBV10-3 and TRBJ1-1; D gene uncertain. The germline gives CDR1 ENHRY, CDR2 SYGVKD. Trimming pared 11 bases from V and 2 bases from J, leaving 15 bases between. The CDR3 is 13 residues long. The CDR3 nucleotides are TGTGCCTCCCGGGGAGGGATTAACACTGAAGCTTTCTTT. It specifies CASRGGINTEAFF.

The V and J genes are TRBV10-3 and TRBJ1-3; D uncertain. The CDR3 is 15 residues long. V was trimmed by 5 bases and J by 0 bases, leaving 11 bases between them. CDR1 and CDR2 from the germline V gene are ENHRY and SYGVKD. The CDR3 is CAISPGPISGNTIYF. The CDR3 DNA reads TGTGCCATCAGTCCCGGACCGATCTCTGGAAACACCATATATTTT.

The chain uses TRBV4-1 and TRBJ1-2; TRBD1 agrees at 10 bases. This CDR3 is built from 15 residues. With V trimmed by 2 bases and J by 4 bases, 4 bases remained unmatched. The germline V gene encodes CDR1 MGHRA and CDR2 YSYEKL. The CDR3 region is CASSQIGQGVYGYTF. The CDR3 bases are TGCGCCAGCAGCCAAATCGGACAGGGGGTCTATGGCTACACCTTC.